Reported below is one T cell receptor (beta chain). The entry originates in a study of blood T cell repertoires in COVID-19. About the study: From T cells, B-cell-depleted T cells, or PBMCs came the material, which was cDNA or gDNA.

Per the study methods: Amplification of reference gene primers provided the estimated nucleated cell counts. Libraries were prepared by immunoSEQ multiplex PCR; TCRdb keeps only in-frame clonotypes and omits some of them. The V and J calls and clone size are taken from that table; D and trimming were inferred from the DNA. The data contain 150,000 to 200,000 clones, approximately 83% of them seen just once; the ten biggest clones take up 7.5% to 10%. This CDR3 comprises 16 residues. Trimming stripped 1 base from V and 1 base from J, with 13 bases between. Germline CDR1 and CDR2: SGHRS and YFSETQ. The origin of this receptor is a man aged 45-60 years with active or convalescent COVID-19. What was sequenced was peripheral blood. This chain links TRBV5-1 with TRBJ2-3; perhaps TRBD1 as D (8 bases). The CDR3 DNA sequence: TGCGCCAGCAGCTTGTGGGGGGGACAGGGCACAGATACGCAGTATTTT. Residues: CASSLWGGQGTDTQYF. Full variable domain (remainder filled in from reference TRBV5-1 and TRBJ2-3): KAGVTQTPRYLIKTRGQQVTLSCSPISGHRSVSWYQQTPGQGLQFLFEYFSETQRNKGNFPGRFSGRQFSNSRSEMNVSTLELGDSALYLCASSLWGGQGTDTQYFGPGTRLTVL.